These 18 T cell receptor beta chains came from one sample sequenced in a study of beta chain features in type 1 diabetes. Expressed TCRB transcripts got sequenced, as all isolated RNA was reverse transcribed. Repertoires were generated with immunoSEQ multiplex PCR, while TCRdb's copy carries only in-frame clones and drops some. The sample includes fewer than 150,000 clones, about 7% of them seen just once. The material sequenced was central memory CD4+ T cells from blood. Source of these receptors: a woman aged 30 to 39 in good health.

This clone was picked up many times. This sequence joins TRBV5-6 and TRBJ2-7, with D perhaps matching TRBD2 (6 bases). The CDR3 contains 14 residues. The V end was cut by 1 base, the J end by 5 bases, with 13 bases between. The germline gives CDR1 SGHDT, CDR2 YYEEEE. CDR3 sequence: CASSLTGVRNEQYF. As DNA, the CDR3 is TGTGCCAGCAGCTTGACGGGAGTCCGTAACGAGCAGTACTTC.

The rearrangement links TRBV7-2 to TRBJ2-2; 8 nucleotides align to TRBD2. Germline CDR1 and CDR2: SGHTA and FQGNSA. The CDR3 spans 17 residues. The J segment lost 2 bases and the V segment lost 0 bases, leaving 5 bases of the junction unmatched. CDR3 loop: CASSLATSGKNTGELFF. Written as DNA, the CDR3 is TGTGCCAGCAGCTTAGCAACTAGCGGCAAAAACACCGGGGAGCTGTTTTTT. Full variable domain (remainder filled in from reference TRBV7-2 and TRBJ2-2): GAGVSQSPSNKVTEKGKDVELRCDPISGHTALYWYRQSLGQGLEFLIYFQGNSAPDKSGLPSDRFSAERTGGSVSTLTIQRTQQEDSAVYLCASSLATSGKNTGELFFGEGSRLTVL.

CDR3 protein: CASSPGLAAYNEQFF. The CDR3 DNA follows: TGTGCCAGCTCCCCGGGACTAGCAGCCTACAATGAGCAGTTCTTC. The V gene is TRBV18, the J gene TRBJ2-1; 9 bases are a match to TRBD2. With V trimmed by 6 bases and J by 2 bases, 5 bases remained unmatched. This CDR3 spans 15 amino acids. Per germline, CDR1 KGHSH and CDR2 LQKENI.

The DNA of the CDR3 is TGTGCCAGCAGGGACGGACAGGGATCCGACAATGAGCAGTTCTTC. It is translated as CASRDGQGSDNEQFF. The chain has TRBV27 and TRBJ2-1, with 8 bases that match TRBD1. J was trimmed by 5 bases and V by 6 bases; bases with no gene match: 9. The CDR3 is 15 amino acids. Germline values: CDR1 MNHEY, CDR2 SMNVEV (reference sequence).

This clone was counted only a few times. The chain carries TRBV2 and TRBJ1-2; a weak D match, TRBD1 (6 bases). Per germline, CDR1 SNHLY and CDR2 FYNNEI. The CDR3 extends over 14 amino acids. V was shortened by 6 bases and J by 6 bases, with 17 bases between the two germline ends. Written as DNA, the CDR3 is TGTGCCAGCAGAGACAGGCAACAGCGAGATGGCTACACCTTC. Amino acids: CASRDRQQRDGYTF.

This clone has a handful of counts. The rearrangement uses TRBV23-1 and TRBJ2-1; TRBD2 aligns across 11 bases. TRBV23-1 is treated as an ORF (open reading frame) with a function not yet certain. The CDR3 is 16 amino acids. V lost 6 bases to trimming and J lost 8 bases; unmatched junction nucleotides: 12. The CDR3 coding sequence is TGCGCCAGCAGGTACTGTAGCGGGAGGGCGGAGGATGAGCAGTTCTTC. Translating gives CASRYCSGRAEDEQFF.

In nucleotides, the CDR3 is TGTGCCAGCAGTCTCCACGGACAGGGGGCGGGCAATCAGCCCCAGCATTTT. It yields the protein CASSLHGQGAGNQPQHF. The V and J genes are TRBV28 and TRBJ1-5; TRBD1 matches at 11 bases. CDR3 size: 17 residues. Germline-derived CDR1 and CDR2 are MDHEN and SYDVKM. V dropped 5 bases and J dropped 2; count of bases not matched to a gene: 8.

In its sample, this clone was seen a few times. The CDR3 nucleotides read TGTGCCAGCAGTTTGGGACAGGGCGGACAGCCCCAGCATTTT. The encoded protein is CASSLGQGGQPQHF. V usage is TRBV28 and J usage is TRBJ1-5, with TRBD1 identical over 9 bases. The junction had 4 bases not matched to a gene; V was cut back by 3 bases and J by 7 bases. Germline V gene data show CDR1 as MDHEN and CDR2 as SYDVKM. The CDR3 covers 14 residues.

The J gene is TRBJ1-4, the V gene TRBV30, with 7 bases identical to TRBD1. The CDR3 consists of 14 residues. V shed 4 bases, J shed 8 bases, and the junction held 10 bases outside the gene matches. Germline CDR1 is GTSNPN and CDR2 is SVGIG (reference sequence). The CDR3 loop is CAWNRQGGAEKLFF. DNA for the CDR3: TGTGCCTGGAACAGACAGGGAGGAGCAGAAAAACTGTTTTTT. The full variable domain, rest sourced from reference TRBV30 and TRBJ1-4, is SQTIHQWPATLVQPVGSPLSLECTVEGTSNPNLYWYRQAAGRGLQLLFYSVGIGQISSEVPQNLSASRPQDRQFILSSKKLLLSDSGFYLCAWNRQGGAEKLFFGSGTQLSVL.

CDR3 sequence: CASSGAGVSDTQYF. CDR3 coding DNA: TGTGCCAGTAGTGGAGCGGGAGTGTCAGATACGCAGTATTTT. V and J are TRBV19 and TRBJ2-3; TRBD2 matches at 8 bases. The germline gives CDR1 LNHDA, CDR2 SQIVND (reference sequence). The CDR3 has 14 amino acids. Unmatched junction bases numbered 5, after V lost 5 bases and J lost 4 bases.

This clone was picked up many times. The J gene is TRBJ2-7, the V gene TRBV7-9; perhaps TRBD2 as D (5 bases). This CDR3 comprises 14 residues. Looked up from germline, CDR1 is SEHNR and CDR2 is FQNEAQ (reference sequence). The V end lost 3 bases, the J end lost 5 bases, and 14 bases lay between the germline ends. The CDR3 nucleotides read TGTGCCAGCAGCTTGGGTGACTACGCGAACGAGCAGTACTTC. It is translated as CASSLGDYANEQYF.

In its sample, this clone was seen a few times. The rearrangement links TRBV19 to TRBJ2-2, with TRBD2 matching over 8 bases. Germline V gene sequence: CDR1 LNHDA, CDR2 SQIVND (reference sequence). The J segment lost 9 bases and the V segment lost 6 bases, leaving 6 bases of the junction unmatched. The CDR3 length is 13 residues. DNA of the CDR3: TGTGCCAGTAGCAGTCAGCGGGGGAGGGAGCTGTTTTTT. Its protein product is CASSSQRGRELFF.

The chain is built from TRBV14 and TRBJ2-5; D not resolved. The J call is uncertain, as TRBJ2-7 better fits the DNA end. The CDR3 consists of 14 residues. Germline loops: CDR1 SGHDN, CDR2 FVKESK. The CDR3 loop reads CASSDDTYFYEQYF. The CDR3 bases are TGTGCCAGCAGCGACGACACATATTTCTACGAGCAGTACTTC.

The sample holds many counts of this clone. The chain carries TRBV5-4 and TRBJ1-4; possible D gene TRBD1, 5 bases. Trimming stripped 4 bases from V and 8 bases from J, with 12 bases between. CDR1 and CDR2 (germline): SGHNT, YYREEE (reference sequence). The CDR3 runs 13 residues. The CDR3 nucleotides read TGTGCCAGCAGCGTAAGGGGTGGAGAAAAACTGTTTTTT. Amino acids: CASSVRGGEKLFF.

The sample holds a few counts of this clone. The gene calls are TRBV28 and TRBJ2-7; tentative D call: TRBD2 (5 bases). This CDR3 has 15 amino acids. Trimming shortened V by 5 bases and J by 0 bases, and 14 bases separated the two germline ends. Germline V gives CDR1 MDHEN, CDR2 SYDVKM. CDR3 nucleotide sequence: TGTGCCAGCAGTCCAATGGGTGGACTCTCCTACGAGCAGTACTTC. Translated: CASSPMGGLSYEQYF. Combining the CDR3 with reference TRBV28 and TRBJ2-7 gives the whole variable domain DVKVTQSSRYLVKRTGEKVFLECVQDMDHENMFWYRQDPGLGLRLIYFSYDVKMKEKGDIPEGYSVSREKKERFSLILESASTNQTSMYLCASSPMGGLSYEQYFGPGTRLTVT.

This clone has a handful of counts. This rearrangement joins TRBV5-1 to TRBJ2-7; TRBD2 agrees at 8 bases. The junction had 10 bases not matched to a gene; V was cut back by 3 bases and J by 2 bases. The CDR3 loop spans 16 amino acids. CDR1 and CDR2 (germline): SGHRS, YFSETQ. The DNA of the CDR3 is TGCGCCAGCAGCTCCGGACCGACTAGCGCGACCTACGAGCAGTACTTC. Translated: CASSSGPTSATYEQYF.

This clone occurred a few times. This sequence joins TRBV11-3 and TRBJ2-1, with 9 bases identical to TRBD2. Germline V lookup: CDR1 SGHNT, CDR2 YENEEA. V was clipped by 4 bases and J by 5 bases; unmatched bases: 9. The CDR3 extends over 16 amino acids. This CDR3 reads CASSSSGSGRHNEQFF. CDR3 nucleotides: TGTGCCAGCAGCTCCTCAGGTAGCGGGAGACACAATGAGCAGTTCTTC.

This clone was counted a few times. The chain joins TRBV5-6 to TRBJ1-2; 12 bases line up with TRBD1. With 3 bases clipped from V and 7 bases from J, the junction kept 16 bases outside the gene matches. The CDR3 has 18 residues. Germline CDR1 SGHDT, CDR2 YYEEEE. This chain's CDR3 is CASSSLAPRDRGPGGYTF. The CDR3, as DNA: TGTGCCAGCAGCTCATTGGCGCCCCGGGACAGGGGGCCAGGTGGCTACACCTTC.